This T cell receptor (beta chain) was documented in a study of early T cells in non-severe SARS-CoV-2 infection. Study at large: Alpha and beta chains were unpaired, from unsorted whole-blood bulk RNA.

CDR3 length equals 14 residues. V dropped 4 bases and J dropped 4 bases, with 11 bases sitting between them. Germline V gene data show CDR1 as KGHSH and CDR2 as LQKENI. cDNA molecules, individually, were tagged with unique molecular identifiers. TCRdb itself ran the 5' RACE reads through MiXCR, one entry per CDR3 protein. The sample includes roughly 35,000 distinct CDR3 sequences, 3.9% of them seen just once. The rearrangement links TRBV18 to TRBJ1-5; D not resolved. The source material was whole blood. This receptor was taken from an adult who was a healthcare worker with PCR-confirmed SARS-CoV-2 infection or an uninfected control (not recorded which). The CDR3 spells CASSQEHSNQPQHF. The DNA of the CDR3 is TGTGCCAGCTCACAAGAGCACAGTAATCAGCCCCAGCATTTT.